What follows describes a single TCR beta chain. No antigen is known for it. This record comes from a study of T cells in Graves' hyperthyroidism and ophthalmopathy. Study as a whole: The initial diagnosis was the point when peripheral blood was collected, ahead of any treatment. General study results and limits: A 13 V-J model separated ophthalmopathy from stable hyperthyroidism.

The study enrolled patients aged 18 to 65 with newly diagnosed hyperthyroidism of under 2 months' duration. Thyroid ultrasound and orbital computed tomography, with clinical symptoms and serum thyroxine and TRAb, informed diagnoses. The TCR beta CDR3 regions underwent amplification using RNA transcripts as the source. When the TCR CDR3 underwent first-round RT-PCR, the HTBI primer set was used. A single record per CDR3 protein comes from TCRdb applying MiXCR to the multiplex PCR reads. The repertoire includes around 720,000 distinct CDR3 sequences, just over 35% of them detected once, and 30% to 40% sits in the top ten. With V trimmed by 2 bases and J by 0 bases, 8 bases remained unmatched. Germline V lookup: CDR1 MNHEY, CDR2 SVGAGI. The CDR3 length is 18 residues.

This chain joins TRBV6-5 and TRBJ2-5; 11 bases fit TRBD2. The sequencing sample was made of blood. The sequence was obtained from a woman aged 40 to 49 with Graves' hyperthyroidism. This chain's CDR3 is CASSYGLAGGRYQETQYF. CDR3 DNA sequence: TGTGCCAGCAGTTACGGGCTAGCGGGGGGCCGGTACCAAGAGACCCAGTACTTC.